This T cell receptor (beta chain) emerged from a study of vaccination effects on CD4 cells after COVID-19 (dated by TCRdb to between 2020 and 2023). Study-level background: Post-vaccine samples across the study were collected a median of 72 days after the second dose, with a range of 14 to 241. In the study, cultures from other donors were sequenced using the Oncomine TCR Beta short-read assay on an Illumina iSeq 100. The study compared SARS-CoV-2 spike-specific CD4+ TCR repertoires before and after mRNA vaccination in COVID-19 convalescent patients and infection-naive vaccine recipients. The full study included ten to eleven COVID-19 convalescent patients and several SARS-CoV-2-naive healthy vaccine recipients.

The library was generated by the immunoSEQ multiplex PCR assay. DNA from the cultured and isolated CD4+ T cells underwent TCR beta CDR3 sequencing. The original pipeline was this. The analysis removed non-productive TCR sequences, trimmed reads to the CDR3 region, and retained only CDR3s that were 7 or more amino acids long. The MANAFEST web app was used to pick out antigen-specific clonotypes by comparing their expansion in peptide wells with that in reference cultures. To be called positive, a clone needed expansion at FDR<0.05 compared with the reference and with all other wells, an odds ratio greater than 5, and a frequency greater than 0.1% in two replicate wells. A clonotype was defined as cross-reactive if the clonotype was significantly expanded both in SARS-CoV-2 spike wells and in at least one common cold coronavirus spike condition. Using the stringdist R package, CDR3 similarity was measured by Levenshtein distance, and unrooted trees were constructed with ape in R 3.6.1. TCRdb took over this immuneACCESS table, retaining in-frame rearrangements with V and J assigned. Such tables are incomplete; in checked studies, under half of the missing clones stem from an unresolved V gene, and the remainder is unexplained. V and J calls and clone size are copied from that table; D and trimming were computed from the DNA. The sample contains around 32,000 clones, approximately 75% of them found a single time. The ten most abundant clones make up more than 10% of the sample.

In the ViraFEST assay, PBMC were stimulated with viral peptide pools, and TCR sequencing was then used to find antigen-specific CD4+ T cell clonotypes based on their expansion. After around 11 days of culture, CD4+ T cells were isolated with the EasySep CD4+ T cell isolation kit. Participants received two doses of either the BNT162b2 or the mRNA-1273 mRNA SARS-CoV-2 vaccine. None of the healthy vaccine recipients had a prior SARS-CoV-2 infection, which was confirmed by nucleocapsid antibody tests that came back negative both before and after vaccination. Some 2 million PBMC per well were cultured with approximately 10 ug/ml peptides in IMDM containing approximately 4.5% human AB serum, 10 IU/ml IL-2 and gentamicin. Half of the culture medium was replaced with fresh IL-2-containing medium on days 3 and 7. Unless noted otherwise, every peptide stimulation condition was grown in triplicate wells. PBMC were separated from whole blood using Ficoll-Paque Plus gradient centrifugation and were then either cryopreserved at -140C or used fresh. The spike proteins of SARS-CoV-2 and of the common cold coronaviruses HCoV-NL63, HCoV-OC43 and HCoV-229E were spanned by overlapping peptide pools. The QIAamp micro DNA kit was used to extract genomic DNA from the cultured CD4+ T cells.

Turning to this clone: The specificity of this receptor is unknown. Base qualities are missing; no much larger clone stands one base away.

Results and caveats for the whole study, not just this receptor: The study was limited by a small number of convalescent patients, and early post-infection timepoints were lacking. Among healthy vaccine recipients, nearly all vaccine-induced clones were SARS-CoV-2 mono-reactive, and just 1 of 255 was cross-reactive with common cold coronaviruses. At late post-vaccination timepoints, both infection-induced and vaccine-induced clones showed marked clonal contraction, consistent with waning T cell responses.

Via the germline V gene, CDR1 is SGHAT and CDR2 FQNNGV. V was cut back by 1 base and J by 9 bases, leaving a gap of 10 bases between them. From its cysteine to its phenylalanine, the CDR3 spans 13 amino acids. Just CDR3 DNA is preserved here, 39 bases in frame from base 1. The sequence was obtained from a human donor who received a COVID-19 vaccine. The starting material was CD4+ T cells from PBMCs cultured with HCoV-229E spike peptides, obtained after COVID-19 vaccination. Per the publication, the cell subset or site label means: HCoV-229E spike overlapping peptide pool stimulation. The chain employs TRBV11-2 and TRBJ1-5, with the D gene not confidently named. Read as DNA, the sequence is TGTGCCAGCAGCTTAGGGGCCGCCCGGCCCCAGCATTTT. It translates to CASSLGAARPQHF.